A single sample gave rise to the 15 T cell receptor beta chains below, sequenced in a study of blood T cell repertoires in COVID-19. This table comes from immunoSEQ multiplex PCR, and its TCRdb copy is limited to in-frame clones, with some not included. Here the sample spans 85,000 to 100,000 clones, 85% to 90% being singletons. Source material: peripheral blood. These receptors originate from a man over 45 with COVID-19, enrolled during active disease.

V and J are TRBV23-1 and TRBJ1-6; 8 bases line up with TRBD1. TRBV23-1 falls under the ORF class, with uncertain function. The CDR3 contains 16 residues. V was clipped by 0 bases and J by 10 bases; unmatched bases: 8. The CDR3 loop is CASSQSKDREASPLHF. CDR3 DNA sequence: TGCGCCAGCAGTCAATCCAAGGACAGGGAGGCATCACCCCTCCACTTT.

J is TRBJ1-2 and V is TRBV12-2; the listed D gene, TRBD1, was not tested against the DNA. TRBV12-2 is recorded as a pseudogene. The CDR3 has 16 residues. CDR3 loop: CASRPPGCRFNYGYTF. The CDR3 region has the DNA TGTGCAAGTCGCCCCCCTGGGTGCAGGTTTAACTATGGCTACACCTTC.

J is TRBJ1-3 and V is TRBV15, with D perhaps matching TRBD1 (5 bases). This CDR3 comprises 12 residues. Looked up from germline, CDR1 is LNHNV and CDR2 is YYDKDF (reference sequence). V was trimmed by 1 base and J by 11 bases, leaving 9 bases between them. The CDR3 DNA sequence: TGTGCCACCAGCAGAGGGGTAGGGGCCATATATTTT. Its translation: CATSRGVGAIYF.

This chain links TRBV29-1 with TRBJ1-5; D remains unclear. The CDR3 covers 15 residues. V was trimmed by 4 bases and J by 1 base, leaving 14 bases between them. Germline loops: CDR1 SQVTM, CDR2 ANQGSEA. CDR3 in DNA: TGCAGCGTTGCTGATCGGGGAGGAAGCAATCAGCCCCAGCATTTT. This gives the protein CSVADRGGSNQPQHF. The variable domain in full, with the rest retrieved from reference TRBV29-1 and TRBJ1-5, is SAVISQKPSRDICQRGTSLTIQCQVDSQVTMMFWYRQQPGQSLTLIATANQGSEATYESGFVIDKFPISRPNLTFSTLTVSNMSPEDSSIYLCSVADRGGSNQPQHFGDGTRLSIL.

This rearrangement joins TRBV5-1 to TRBJ1-6; possibly TRBD1 for D (5 bases). The CDR3 consists of 14 residues. V was trimmed by 2 bases and J by 7 bases, leaving 10 bases between them. The germline gives CDR1 SGHRS, CDR2 YFSETQ. CDR3 sequence: CASSFDSQNSPLHF. CDR3 in DNA: TGCGCCAGCAGCTTCGACAGCCAGAATTCACCCCTCCACTTT.

The rearrangement links TRBV7-2 to TRBJ2-7; 12 bases map to TRBD1. The CDR3 loop spans 13 amino acids. The germline CDR1 and CDR2 sequences are SGHTA and FQGNSA. V was clipped by 7 bases and J by 7 bases; unmatched bases: 5. CDR3 amino acids: CASNRDRGLEQYF. The CDR3 DNA sequence: TGTGCCAGCAACCGGGACAGGGGGCTTGAGCAGTACTTC.

V gene TRBV2 combines with J gene TRBJ2-2, with D possibly matching TRBD1 (6 bases). Germline values: CDR1 SNHLY, CDR2 FYNNEI. V was pared by 4 bases and J by 0 bases, with 15 bases between. CDR3 length: 17 amino acids. The CDR3 DNA sequence: TGTGCCAGCAGTGCACCATCAGGGGAGTCGAACACCGGGGAGCTGTTTTTT. Amino acid sequence: CASSAPSGESNTGELFF. Full variable domain (rest looked up from reference TRBV2 and TRBJ2-2): EPEVTQTPSHQVTQMGQEVILRCVPISNHLYFYWYRQILGQKVEFLVSFYNNEISEKSEIFDDQFSVERPDGSNFTLKIRSTKLEDSAMYFCASSAPSGESNTGELFFGEGSRLTVL.

The chain joins TRBV5-1 to TRBJ1-1, with TRBD1 identical over 11 bases. The CDR3 extends over 19 amino acids. V trimming: 4 bases; J trimming: 5 bases; junction bases outside the gene matches: 19. In germline, CDR1 is SGHRS, CDR2 YFSETQ. The CDR3 coding sequence is TGCGCCAGCAGCCGCCGGACAGGGGGCGTCGGGGGTGAAGAAACTGAAGCTTTCTTT. Protein product: CASSRRTGGVGGEETEAFF.

This rearrangement joins TRBV4-1 to TRBJ2-5; tentative D call: TRBD2 (5 bases). In germline, CDR1 is MGHRA, CDR2 YSYEKL. This CDR3 region has 14 residues. Trimming stripped 1 base from V and 5 bases from J, with 11 bases between. CDR3 in DNA: TGCGCCAGCAGCCAAGGGCCGTGGGAGGAGACCCAGTACTTC. Translation: CASSQGPWEETQYF.

Here the CDR3 reads CASSQDALATNEKLFF. CDR3 coding DNA: TGTGCCAGCAGCCAAGATGCGCTTGCAACTAATGAAAAACTGTTTTTT. V gene TRBV14 combines with J gene TRBJ1-4; D is ambiguous. Trimming removed 0 bases from V and 0 bases from J, with 8 bases in between. The length of the CDR3 is 16 residues. Germline V gives CDR1 SGHDN, CDR2 FVKESK.

The chain employs TRBV5-1 and TRBJ2-5; 14 bases fit TRBD2. Germline CDR1 reads SGHRS; CDR2 reads YFSETQ. The CDR3 contains 19 residues. V dropped 4 bases and J dropped 5; count of bases not matched to a gene: 16. DNA of the CDR3: TGCGCCAGCAGCGAATTTTTGTTGACTAGCGGGGGGGCCGCCGAGACCCAGTACTTC. This gives the protein CASSEFLLTSGGAAETQYF.

The CDR3 spells CASSLTSGGSNQPQHF. The CDR3 DNA sequence: TGTGCCAGCAGTCTCACTTCCGGGGGAAGCAATCAGCCCCAGCATTTT. V and J are TRBV7-2 and TRBJ1-5; D possibly corresponds to TRBD1 (5 bases). V lost 6 bases and J lost 1, with 16 bases in between. CDR3 length: 16 residues. Germline V CDR1 and CDR2: SGHTA, FQGNSA.

The genes are TRBV29-1 and TRBJ1-4; D uncertain. Germline V CDR1 and CDR2: SQVTM, ANQGSEA. V was shortened by 7 bases and J by 2 bases, with 8 bases between the two germline ends. This CDR3 is built from 12 residues. The CDR3 sequence: CSDRETNEKLFF. The CDR3 nucleotides read TGCAGCGATCGCGAGACTAATGAAAAACTGTTTTTT.

The V call is TRBV2, the J call TRBJ2-2; 8 bases align to TRBD1. Trimming cost V 6 bases and J 0 bases; bases outside gene matches: 3. Germline V gene data show CDR1 as SNHLY and CDR2 as FYNNEI. The CDR3 length is 15 residues. The CDR3 sequence: CASRRQGTNTGELFF. Here the CDR3 DNA reads TGTGCCAGCAGGAGACAGGGGACGAACACCGGGGAGCTGTTTTTT.

This CDR3 is CASSRRGRVDEQYF. The CDR3 nucleotides are TGTGCCAGCTCACGCAGGGGGCGAGTGGACGAGCAGTACTTC. The J gene is TRBJ2-7, the V gene TRBV18; TRBD1 matches 8 bases. After removal of 4 bases from V and 5 bases from J, the junction contained 7 bases not matched to a gene. CDR1 and CDR2 from the germline V gene are KGHSH and LQKENI. The CDR3 totals 14 residues.